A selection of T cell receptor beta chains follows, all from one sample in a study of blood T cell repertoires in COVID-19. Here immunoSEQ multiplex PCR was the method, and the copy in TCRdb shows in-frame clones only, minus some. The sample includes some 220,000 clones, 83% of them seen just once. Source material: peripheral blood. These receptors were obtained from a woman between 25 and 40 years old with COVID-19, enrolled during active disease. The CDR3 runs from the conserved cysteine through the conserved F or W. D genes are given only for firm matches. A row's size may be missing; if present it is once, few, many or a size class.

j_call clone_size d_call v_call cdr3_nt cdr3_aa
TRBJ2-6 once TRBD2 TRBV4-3 TGCGCCAGCAGCCAAGAGGGCGGGCGGGGGTGGGCCAACGTCCTGACTTTC CASSQEGGRGWANVLTF
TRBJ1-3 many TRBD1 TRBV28 TGTGCCAGCAGTTCCTCCGGGACAGGGATTGGAAACACCATATATTTT CASSSSGTGIGNTIYF
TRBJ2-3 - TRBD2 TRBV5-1 TGCGCCAGCAGCCCCGGGACTAGCGGGGTCTCAGATACGCAGTATTTT CASSPGTSGVSDTQYF
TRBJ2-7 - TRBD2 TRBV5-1 TGCGCCAGCAGCTTGATTTCAGGGACTAGCAGGTCCCCGGACCCTCGGGACGAGCAGTACTTC CASSLISGTSRSPDPRDEQYF
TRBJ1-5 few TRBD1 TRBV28 TGTGCCAGCCAAAATACAGGGGTTGATCAGCCCCAGCATTTT CASQNTGVDQPQHF
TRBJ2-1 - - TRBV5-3 TGTGCCAGAAGACCGCCAGGGGCACACGGCGATGAGCAGTTCTTC CARRPPGAHGDEQFF
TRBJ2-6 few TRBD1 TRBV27 TGTGCCAGCAGTCTAACAGGGGGCGCCTCCTATTGGGCTGGGGCCAACGTCCTGACTTTC CASSLTGGASYWAGANVLTF
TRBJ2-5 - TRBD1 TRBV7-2 TGTGCCAGCAGCTTGGACAGGGGCCAAGAGACCCAGTACTTC CASSLDRGQETQYF
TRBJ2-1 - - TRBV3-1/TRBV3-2 TGTGCCAGCAGCCAAGAAGGGGTGAGTGAGCAGTTCTTC CASSQEGVSEQFF
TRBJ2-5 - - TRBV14 TGTGCCAGCAGCCAAGGTATTACAGGGAGAGAGACCCAGTACTTC CASSQGITGRETQYF
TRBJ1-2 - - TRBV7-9 TGTGCCAGCAGCTTTGCGGGGCCCGCCTTGGGCTACACCTTC CASSFAGPALGYTF
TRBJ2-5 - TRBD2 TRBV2 TGTGCCAGCAGTGGAACTAGCGGGAGGGCCGGAGAGACCCAGTACTTC CASSGTSGRAGETQYF
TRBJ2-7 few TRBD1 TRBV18 TGTGCCAGCTCACTTGCGGACAGGGACACGGAGCAGTACTTC CASSLADRDTEQYF
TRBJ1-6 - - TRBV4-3 TGCGCCAGCAGCCAAGATACGGGGGATTCACCCCTCCACTTT CASSQDTGDSPLHF
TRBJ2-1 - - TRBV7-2 TGTGCCAGCAACGTACCCTCTGGCGGGAGGCCAGGGGGAAATGAGCAGTTCTTC CASNVPSGGRPGGNEQFF
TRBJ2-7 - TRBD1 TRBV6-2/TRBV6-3 TGTGCCAGCAGTTTCGGACAGGGGGCCTTCTACGAGCAGTACTTC CASSFGQGAFYEQYF
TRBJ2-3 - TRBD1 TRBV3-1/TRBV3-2 TGTGCCAGCAGCCAACCACAGGGGGCGCGGGTTACGCAGTATTTT CASSQPQGARVTQYF
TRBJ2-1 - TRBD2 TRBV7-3 TGTGCCAGCAGCCTACAACTAGCGGGAGGGGGTAATGAGCAGTTCTTC CASSLQLAGGGNEQFF
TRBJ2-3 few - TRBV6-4 TGTGCCAGCACGATAGCGCCCGTCACAGATACGCAGTATTTT CASTIAPVTDTQYF
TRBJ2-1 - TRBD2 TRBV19 TGTGCCAGTAGTATAGGACTAGCGGGAGTGTACAATGAGCAGTTCTTC CASSIGLAGVYNEQFF
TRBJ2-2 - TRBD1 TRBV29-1 TGCAGCGTGACCGGGACAGTGGCCGGGGAGCTGTTTTTT CSVTGTVAGELFF
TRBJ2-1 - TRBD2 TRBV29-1 TGCAGCGTCGCATTAGCGGGGGGGCACAATGAGCAGTTCTTC CSVALAGGHNEQFF
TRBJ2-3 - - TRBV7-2 TGTGCCAGCAGCTTACCCGCGAGGGCAGATACGCAGTATTTT CASSLPARADTQYF
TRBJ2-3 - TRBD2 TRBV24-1 TGTGCCACCAGTGATTCCCGACTAGCGGGAGACGCGCAGTATTTT CATSDSRLAGDAQYF
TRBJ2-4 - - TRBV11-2 TGTGCCAGCAGCTTAGATGAACGTAGAGTTACCTTC CASSLDERRVTF
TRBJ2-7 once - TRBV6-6 TGTGCCAGCAGACCAGCAAGGGCAGGGGATAACGAGCAGTACTTC CASRPARAGDNEQYF
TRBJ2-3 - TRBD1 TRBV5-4 TGTGCCAGCAACTGGGACAGGGGAGAAGATACGCAGTATTTT CASNWDRGEDTQYF
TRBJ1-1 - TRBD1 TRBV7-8 TGTGCCAGCAGCTTAGGACAGGGGATTAGCACTGAAGCTTTCTTT CASSLGQGISTEAFF
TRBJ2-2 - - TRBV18 TGTGCCAGCTCACCGCGGATAGAAACGAACACCGGGGAGCTGTTTTTT CASSPRIETNTGELFF
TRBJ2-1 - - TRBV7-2 TGTGCCAGCAGCTTAGGCGGGACGGGCGACAATGAGCAGTTCTTC CASSLGGTGDNEQFF
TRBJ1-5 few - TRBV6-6 TGTGCCAGCACCAGGGGCTTTAATCAGCCCCAGCATTTT CASTRGFNQPQHF
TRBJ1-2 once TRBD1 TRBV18 TGTGCCAGCTCACCAGGGACAGACTATGGCTACACCTTC CASSPGTDYGYTF